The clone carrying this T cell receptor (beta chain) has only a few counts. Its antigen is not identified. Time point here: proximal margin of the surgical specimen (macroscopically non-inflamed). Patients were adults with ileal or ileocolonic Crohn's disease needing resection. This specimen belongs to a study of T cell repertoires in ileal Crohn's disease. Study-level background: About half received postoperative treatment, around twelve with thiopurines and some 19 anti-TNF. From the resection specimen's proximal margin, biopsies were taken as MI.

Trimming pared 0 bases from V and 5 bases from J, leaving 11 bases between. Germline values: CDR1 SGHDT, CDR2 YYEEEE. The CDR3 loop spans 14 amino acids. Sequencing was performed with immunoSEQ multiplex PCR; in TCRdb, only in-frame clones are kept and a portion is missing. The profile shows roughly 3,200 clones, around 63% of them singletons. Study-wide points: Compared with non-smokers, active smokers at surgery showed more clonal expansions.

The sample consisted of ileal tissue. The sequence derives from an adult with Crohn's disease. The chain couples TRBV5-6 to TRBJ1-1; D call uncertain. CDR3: CASSLAGVGTEAFF. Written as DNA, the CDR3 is TGTGCCAGCAGCTTGGCGGGTGTAGGGACTGAAGCTTTCTTT. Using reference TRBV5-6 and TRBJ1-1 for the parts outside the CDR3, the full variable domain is DAGVTQSPTHLIKTRGQQVTLRCSPKSGHDTVSWYQQALGQGPQFIFQYYEEEERQRGNFPDRFSGHQFPNYSSELNVNALLLGDSALYLCASSLAGVGTEAFFGQGTRLTVV.